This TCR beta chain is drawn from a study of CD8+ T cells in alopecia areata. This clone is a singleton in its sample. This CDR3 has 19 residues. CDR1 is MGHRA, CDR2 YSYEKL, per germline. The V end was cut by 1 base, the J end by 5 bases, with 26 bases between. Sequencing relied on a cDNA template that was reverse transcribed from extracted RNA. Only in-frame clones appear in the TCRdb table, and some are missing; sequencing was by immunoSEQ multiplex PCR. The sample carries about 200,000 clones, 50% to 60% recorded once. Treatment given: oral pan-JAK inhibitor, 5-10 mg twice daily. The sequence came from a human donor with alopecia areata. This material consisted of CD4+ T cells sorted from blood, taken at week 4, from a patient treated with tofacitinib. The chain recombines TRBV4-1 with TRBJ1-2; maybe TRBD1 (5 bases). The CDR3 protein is CASSQAIWDVALGVYGYTF. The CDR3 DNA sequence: TGCGCCAGCAGCCAAGCTATATGGGACGTAGCCCTAGGGGTTTATGGCTACACCTTC.